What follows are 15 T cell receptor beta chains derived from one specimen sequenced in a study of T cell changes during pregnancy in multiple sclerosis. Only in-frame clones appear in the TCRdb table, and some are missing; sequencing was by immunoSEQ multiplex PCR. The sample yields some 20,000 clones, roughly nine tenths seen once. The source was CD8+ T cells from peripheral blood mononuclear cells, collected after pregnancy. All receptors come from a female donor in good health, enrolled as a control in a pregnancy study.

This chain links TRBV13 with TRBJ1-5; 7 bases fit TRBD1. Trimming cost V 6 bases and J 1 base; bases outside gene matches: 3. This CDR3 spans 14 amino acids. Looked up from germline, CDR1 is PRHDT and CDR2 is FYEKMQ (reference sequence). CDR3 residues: CASSEGASNQPQHF. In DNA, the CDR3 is TGTGCCAGCAGTGAGGGGGCGAGCAATCAGCCCCAGCATTTT. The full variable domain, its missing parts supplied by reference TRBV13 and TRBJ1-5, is AAGVIQSPRHLIKEKRETATLKCYPIPRHDTVYWYQQGPGQDPQFLISFYEKMQSDKGSIPDRFSAQQFSDYHSELNMSSLELGDSALYFCASSEGASNQPQHFGDGTRLSIL.

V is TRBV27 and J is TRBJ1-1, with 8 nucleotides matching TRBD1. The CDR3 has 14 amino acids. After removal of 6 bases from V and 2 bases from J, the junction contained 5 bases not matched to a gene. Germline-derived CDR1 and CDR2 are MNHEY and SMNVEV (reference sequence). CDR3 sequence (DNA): TGTGCCAGCAGGACAGGGGCGCTCAACACTGAAGCTTTCTTT. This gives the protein CASRTGALNTEAFF.

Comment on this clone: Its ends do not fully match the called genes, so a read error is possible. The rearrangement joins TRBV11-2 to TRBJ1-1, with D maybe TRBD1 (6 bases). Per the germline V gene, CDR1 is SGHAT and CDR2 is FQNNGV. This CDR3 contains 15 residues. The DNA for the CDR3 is TGTGCCAGCAGCTCGCCGACTCAGGGGAACCCTGAAGCTTTCTTT. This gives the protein CASSSPTQGNPEAFF. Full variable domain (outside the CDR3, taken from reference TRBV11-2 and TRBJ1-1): EAGVAQSPRYKIIEKRQSVAFWCNPISGHATLYWYQQILGQGPKLLIQFQNNGVVDDSQLPKDRFSAERLKGVDSTLKIQPAKLEDSAVYLCASSSPTQGNPEAFFGQGTRLTVV.

Written as DNA, the CDR3 is TGCGCCAGCAGTCGTGGGACAGGGAACACTGAAGCTTTCTTT. Encoded protein: CASSRGTGNTEAFF. V usage is TRBV4-3 and J usage is TRBJ1-1; 8 bases are shared with TRBD1. The trim removed 6 bases at V and 1 base at J, leaving 4 bases unmatched. This CDR3 has 14 residues. The germline V gene encodes CDR1 LGHNA and CDR2 YSLEER.

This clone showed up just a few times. The CDR3 protein is CASSVGSKRIPYEQYF. CDR3 bases: TGTGCCAGCAGCGTGGGCTCAAAGCGGATACCCTACGAGCAGTACTTC. V usage is TRBV9 and J usage is TRBJ2-7, with D possibly matching TRBD2 (5 bases). This CDR3 is built from 16 residues. Germline V gene data show CDR1 as SGDLS and CDR2 as YYNGEE. The V and J ends lost 2 bases and 2 bases respectively, with 17 bases between them. Full variable domain (missing parts from reference TRBV9 and TRBJ2-7): DSGVTQTPKHLITATGQRVTLRCSPRSGDLSVYWYQQSLDQGLQFLIQYYNGEERAKGNILERFSAQQFPDLHSELNLSSLELGDSALYFCASSVGSKRIPYEQYFGPGTRLTVT.

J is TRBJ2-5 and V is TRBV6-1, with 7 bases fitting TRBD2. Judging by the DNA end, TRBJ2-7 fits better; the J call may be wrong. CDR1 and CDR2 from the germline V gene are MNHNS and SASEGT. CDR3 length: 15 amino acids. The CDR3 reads CASSEWGGPGYEQYF. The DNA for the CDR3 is TGTGCCAGCAGTGAATGGGGGGGACCAGGCTACGAGCAGTACTTC.

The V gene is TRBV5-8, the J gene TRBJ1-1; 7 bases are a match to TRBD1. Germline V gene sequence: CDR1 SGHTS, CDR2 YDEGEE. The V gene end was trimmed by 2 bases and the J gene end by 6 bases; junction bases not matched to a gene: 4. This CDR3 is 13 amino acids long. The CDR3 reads CASSFGQVAEAFF. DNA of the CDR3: TGTGCCAGCAGCTTCGGACAGGTCGCTGAAGCTTTCTTT.

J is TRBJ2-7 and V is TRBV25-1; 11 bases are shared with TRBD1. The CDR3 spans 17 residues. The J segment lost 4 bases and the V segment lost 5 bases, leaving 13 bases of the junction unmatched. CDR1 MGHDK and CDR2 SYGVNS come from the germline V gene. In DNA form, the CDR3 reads TGTGCCAGCAGTCAACCCGGGACAGGGGGTCTTGTTTACGAGCAGTACTTC. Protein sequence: CASSQPGTGGLVYEQYF.

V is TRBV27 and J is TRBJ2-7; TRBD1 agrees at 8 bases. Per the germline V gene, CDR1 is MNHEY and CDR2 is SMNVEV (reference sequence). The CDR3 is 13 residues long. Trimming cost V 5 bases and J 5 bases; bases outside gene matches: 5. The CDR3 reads CASSNRGIDEQYF. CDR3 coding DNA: TGTGCCAGCAGTAACAGGGGGATCGACGAGCAGTACTTC.

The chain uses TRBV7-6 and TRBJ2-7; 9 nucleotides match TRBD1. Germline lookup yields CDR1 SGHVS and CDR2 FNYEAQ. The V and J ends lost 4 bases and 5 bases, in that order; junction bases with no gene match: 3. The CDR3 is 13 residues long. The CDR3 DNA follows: TGTGCCAGCAGCTCGGGACAGGGTAACGAGCAGTACTTC. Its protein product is CASSSGQGNEQYF.

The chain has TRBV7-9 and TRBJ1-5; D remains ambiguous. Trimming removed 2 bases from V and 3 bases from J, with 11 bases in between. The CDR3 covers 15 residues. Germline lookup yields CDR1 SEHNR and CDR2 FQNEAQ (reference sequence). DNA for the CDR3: TGTGCCAGCAGCTTAAAGGGAGTGATCAATCAGCCCCAGCATTTT. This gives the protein CASSLKGVINQPQHF. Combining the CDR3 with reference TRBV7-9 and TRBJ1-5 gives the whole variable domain DTGVSQNPRHKITKRGQNVTFRCDPISEHNRLYWYRQTLGQGPEFLTYFQNEAQLEKSRLLSDRFSAERPKGSFSTLEIQRTEQGDSAMYLCASSLKGVINQPQHFGDGTRLSIL.

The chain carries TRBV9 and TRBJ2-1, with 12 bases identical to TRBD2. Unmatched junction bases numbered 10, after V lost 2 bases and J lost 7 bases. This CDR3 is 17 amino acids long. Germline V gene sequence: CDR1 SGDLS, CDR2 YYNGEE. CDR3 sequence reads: CASSVAHVGLAGNEQFF. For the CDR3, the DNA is TGTGCCAGCAGCGTCGCTCACGTAGGACTAGCGGGAAATGAGCAGTTCTTC. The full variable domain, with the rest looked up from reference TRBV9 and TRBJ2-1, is DSGVTQTPKHLITATGQRVTLRCSPRSGDLSVYWYQQSLDQGLQFLIQYYNGEERAKGNILERFSAQQFPDLHSELNLSSLELGDSALYFCASSVAHVGLAGNEQFFGPGTRLTVL.

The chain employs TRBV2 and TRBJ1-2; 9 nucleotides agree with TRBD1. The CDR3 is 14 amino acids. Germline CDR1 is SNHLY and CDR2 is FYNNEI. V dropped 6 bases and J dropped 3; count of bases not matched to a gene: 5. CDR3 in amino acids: CASRTGGADYGYTF. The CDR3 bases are TGTGCCAGCAGAACAGGGGGCGCCGACTATGGCTACACCTTC.

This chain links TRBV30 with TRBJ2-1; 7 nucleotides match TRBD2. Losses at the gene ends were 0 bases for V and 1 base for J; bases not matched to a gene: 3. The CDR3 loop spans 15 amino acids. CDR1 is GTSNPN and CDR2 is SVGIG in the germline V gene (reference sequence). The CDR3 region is CAWSVPGGSYNEQFF. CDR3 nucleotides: TGTGCCTGGAGTGTACCGGGGGGTTCCTACAATGAGCAGTTCTTC.

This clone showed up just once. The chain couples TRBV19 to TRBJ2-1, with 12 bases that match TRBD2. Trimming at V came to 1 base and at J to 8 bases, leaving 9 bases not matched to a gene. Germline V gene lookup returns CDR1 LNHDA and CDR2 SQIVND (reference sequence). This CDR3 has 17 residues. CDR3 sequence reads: CASSIGSLAGGRDEQFF. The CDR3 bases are TGTGCCAGTAGTATAGGCTCTCTAGCGGGGGGGCGGGATGAGCAGTTCTTC.